This entry lists 3 T cell receptor beta chains sequenced from one sample in a study of early T cells in non-severe SARS-CoV-2 infection. TCRdb re-derived calls from the 5' RACE reads in MiXCR, one entry per CDR3 protein. The sample includes 55,000 to 80,000 distinct CDR3 sequences, about an eighth of them seen just once. The source was whole blood, collected at baseline. All receptors come from an adult who was a healthcare worker with PCR-confirmed SARS-CoV-2 infection or an uninfected control (not recorded which).

The chain uses TRBV12-5 and TRBJ2-1; 14 bases match TRBD2. Germline CDR1 LGHNT, CDR2 FRNRAP. CDR3 size: 18 residues. V lost 4 bases to trimming and J lost 9 bases; unmatched junction nucleotides: 14. CDR3 DNA sequence: TGTGCTAGTGGTTCTGCGCCGGGGACTAGCGGGAGTAGTGGTGAGCAGTTCTTC. It encodes CASGSAPGTSGSSGEQFF.

The rearrangement uses TRBV7-2 and TRBJ2-2; D not certain. This CDR3 comprises 15 residues. Germline CDR1 SGHTA, CDR2 FQGNSA. Trimming took off 6 bases at V and 4 bases at J, with 15 bases between the two ends. This chain's CDR3 is CASRAQLTSTGELFF. In nucleotides, the CDR3 is TGTGCCAGCAGGGCCCAGCTGACAAGCACCGGGGAGCTGTTTTTT.

This clonotype was picked up many times. The rearrangement joins TRBV7-3 to TRBJ2-1, with TRBD1 matching over 7 bases. Germline V gene data show CDR1 as SGHTA and CDR2 as FQGTGA. This CDR3 spans 15 amino acids. The J segment lost 2 bases and the V segment lost 6 bases, leaving 7 bases of the junction unmatched. CDR3 coding DNA: TGTGCCAGCAGATCCCGACAGGGTGCCTACAATGAGCAGTTCTTC. Translation gives CASRSRQGAYNEQFF.